This T cell receptor beta chain stems from a study of blood T cell repertoires in COVID-19. Study details: PBMCs, B-cell-depleted T cells, or T cells were the source of the cDNA or gDNA that made up the material.

Germline V gives CDR1 SGHRS, CDR2 YFSETQ. The CDR3 is 15 amino acids. Deletions cut 4 bases from V and 2 bases from J, with 13 bases between. This table comes from immunoSEQ multiplex PCR, and its TCRdb copy is limited to in-frame clones, with some not included. The sample holds 75,000 to 100,000 clones, about nine tenths seen once. This chain links TRBV5-1 with TRBJ1-3; TRBD1 is a possible D gene (6 bases). This receptor was obtained from a woman older than 75 with acute or convalescent COVID-19. The sample comprised peripheral blood. The CDR3 protein is CASSPNRVAGNTIYF. The CDR3 bases are TGCGCCAGCAGCCCAAACAGGGTTGCTGGAAACACCATATATTTT.